The rows below give T cell receptor beta chains drawn from one sample of a study of radiotherapy plus CTLA-4 blockade in lung cancer. TCRdb keeps only in-frame clones here, not all; method: immunoSEQ multiplex PCR. The data show roughly 90,000 clones, approximately 75% seen once. The sample was peripheral blood, taken from a patient treated with radiotherapy plus ipilimumab. These receptors came from a human donor with non-small cell lung cancer that progressed on radiotherapy plus ipilimumab. CDR3s include the opening cysteine and the closing phenylalanine or tryptophan. D genes are given only for firm matches. The listing skips clone size in some rows; elsewhere it reads once, few, many or a size class.

CDR3nt,CDR3aa,j_gene,abundance,v_gene,d_gene,len
TGTGCCAGCAATCAGGAGGGGGGGGCGCTGGAGACCCAGTACTTC,CASNQEGGALETQYF,TRBJ2-5,.,TRBV6-9,.,15
TGTGCCAGCCATTCGGGGGGGGTCTACGAGCAGTACTTC,CASHSGGVYEQYF,TRBJ2-7,.,TRBV28,TRBD2,13
TGTGCCAGCAGCCCTAGGGACAGTTACACAGATACGCAGTATTTT,CASSPRDSYTDTQYF,TRBJ2-3,few,TRBV7-9,TRBD1,15
TGTGCCAGCAGTTTACAGAGCACTGAAGCTTTCTTT,CASSLQSTEAFF,TRBJ1-1,.,TRBV2,.,12
TGTGCCAGCAGCTTAGTTGGAGGACGGGCGAACACCGGGGAGCTGTTTTTT,CASSLVGGRANTGELFF,TRBJ2-2,many,TRBV13,.,17
TGCAGCGGCAGGGAGGAGACCCAGTACTTC,CSGREETQYF,TRBJ2-5,once,TRBV29-1,.,10
TGTGCCAGCAGCTACAGGGGGGGCGGCGGCACTGAAGCTTTCTTT,CASSYRGGGGTEAFF,TRBJ1-1,.,TRBV7-2,TRBD1,15
TGTGCCATCAGTGAGGCGGTGTACCGGGCGTCAGACTACGAGCAGTACTTC,CAISEAVYRASDYEQYF,TRBJ2-7,.,TRBV10-3,.,17
TGTGCCAGCTCACCAACGTACCAGGGCTACGAGCAGTACTTC,CASSPTYQGYEQYF,TRBJ2-7,.,TRBV18,.,14
TGTGCCAGCAGCTCATCGACGGCCAACACTGAAGCTTTCTTT,CASSSSTANTEAFF,TRBJ1-1,.,TRBV7-9,.,14
TGTGCCAGCAGCTTAGCTACTACAGGGGGCGCGACCGGGGAGCTGTTTTTT,CASSLATTGGATGELFF,TRBJ2-2,.,TRBV5-5,TRBD1,17
TGTGCCAGCAACCGACAGGGCATGAACACCGGGGAGCTGTTTTTT,CASNRQGMNTGELFF,TRBJ2-2,.,TRBV7-9,TRBD1,15
TGTGCCAGCAAGGAGGGGGTGAGCAATCAGCCCCAGCATTTT,CASKEGVSNQPQHF,TRBJ1-5,.,TRBV6-5,.,14
TGTGCCAGCAGCGGGGGGGAGGACGAGCAAGAGACCCAGTACTTC,CASSGGEDEQETQYF,TRBJ2-5,.,TRBV6-5,TRBD2,15
TGCAGCGTTGCGGAGGGGATGGGAAACACCATATATTTT,CSVAEGMGNTIYF,TRBJ1-3,medium-sized,TRBV29-1,.,13
TGTGCCAGCAGTCAGGGACAGGGCCAAGAGACCCAGTACTTC,CASSQGQGQETQYF,TRBJ2-5,once,TRBV7-9,TRBD1,14
TGTGCCAGCAGCCCCCAGTGGGAACAGCCCCAGCATTTT,CASSPQWEQPQHF,TRBJ1-5,.,TRBV5-5,.,13
TGCAGTGCTAGAACCGGACCGGAGCAGTACTTC,CSARTGPEQYF,TRBJ2-7,.,TRBV20-1,.,11
TGTGCCAGCAGTTTTGCGGGTAACGAGCAGTACTTC,CASSFAGNEQYF,TRBJ2-7,.,TRBV27,.,12
TGTGCCAGCAGCATTAGCGGGGCTTACAATGAGCAGTTCTTC,CASSISGAYNEQFF,TRBJ2-1,.,TRBV5-6,TRBD2,14
TGTGCCAGCAGCTTAGGAGCGGTGGGTGAAGCTTTCTTT,CASSLGAVGEAFF,TRBJ1-1,.,TRBV7-8,.,13
TGCGCCAGCAGCCACCGAGGAGGGGGGGTGTTTTTT,CASSHRGGGVFF,TRBJ1-4,.,TRBV4-1,.,12
TGTGCCAGCGACTGGGGACAGGGCAACGGCGAGCAGTACTTC,CASDWGQGNGEQYF,TRBJ2-7,.,TRBV6-1,TRBD1,14
TGTGCCAGCAGCTTAATGCAGGGGGCAGGTGGCTACACCTTC,CASSLMQGAGGYTF,TRBJ1-2,once,TRBV7-2,TRBD1,14
TGTGCCAGCAGCCAGGAGAGCTCCTACGAGCAGTACTTC,CASSQESSYEQYF,TRBJ2-7,once,TRBV11-2,.,13
TGTGCCAGCAGCTTGGCCCGCCAGGGGGGCCTTAGTGAGCAGTTCTTC,CASSLARQGGLSEQFF,TRBJ2-1,few,TRBV5-6,.,16
TGTGCCAGCAGCGCCTCGACAGGGGCCCGCTCCTCTGGAAACACCATATATTTT,CASSASTGARSSGNTIYF,TRBJ1-3,.,TRBV9,TRBD1,18
TGTGCCAGCAGCTTAGGGGGACCCTACAATGAGCAGTTCTTC,CASSLGGPYNEQFF,TRBJ2-1,.,TRBV11-2,.,14
TGTGCCAGCAGGCCACTTCGACAGCGTCTGGACGAGCAGTACTTC,CASRPLRQRLDEQYF,TRBJ2-7,.,TRBV6-1,.,15
TGTGCCTTAGGGGGTCCCGGACGAGCGTCTGAAGCTTTCTTT,CALGGPGRASEAFF,TRBJ1-1,.,TRBV30,.,14
TGTGCCAGCAGCACTGGGGCAGGGTATCAGCCCCAGCATTTT,CASSTGAGYQPQHF,TRBJ1-5,.,TRBV28,.,14
TGCGCCAGCAGCCCACGGACTAGCGGGAGGTTTGAGACCCAGTACTTC,CASSPRTSGRFETQYF,TRBJ2-5,.,TRBV4-1,TRBD2,16
TGTGCCAGCAGCCAAGATAAAAACTACGAGCAGTACTTC,CASSQDKNYEQYF,TRBJ2-7,.,TRBV4-2,.,13
TGTGCCAGCAGCTTGGTTGAGGAACAAGGAGCTTTCTTT,CASSLVEEQGAFF,TRBJ1-1,.,TRBV5-5,.,13
TGTGCCAGCAGGAATACAGGGAACGGGGAGCTGTTTTTT,CASRNTGNGELFF,TRBJ2-2,few,TRBV28,.,13
TGCGCCAGCAGCTTGGAGGCAAGCCAAGAGACCCAGTACTTC,CASSLEASQETQYF,TRBJ2-5,.,TRBV5-1,.,14
TGTGCCAGCAGCGTCTCAGGGGGCCCTTACTCTGGGGCCAACGTCCTGACTTTC,CASSVSGGPYSGANVLTF,TRBJ2-6,.,TRBV9,TRBD1,18
TGTGCCAGCAGCCAAGATGGACAGGTTCTCACTGAAGCTTTCTTT,CASSQDGQVLTEAFF,TRBJ1-1,.,TRBV4-2,TRBD1,15
TGCAGCGTTGAAGCCCCGGTGGGTCCAGATACGCAGTATTTT,CSVEAPVGPDTQYF,TRBJ2-3,once,TRBV29-1,.,14
TGCGCCAGCGGGTGGGGTAGCACAGATACGCAGTATTTT,CASGWGSTDTQYF,TRBJ2-3,.,TRBV10-2,.,13
TGTGCCAGCAGCCGCCTTTCCTACAGCGAGACCCAGTACTTC,CASSRLSYSETQYF,TRBJ2-5,once,TRBV11-2,.,14
TGTGCCAGCAGCTCAATTGTCCGGGCTTACCTAGGCTACACCTTC,CASSSIVRAYLGYTF,TRBJ1-2,.,TRBV7-9,.,15
TGTGCCAGCGGGGCGGGACTAGCGGGACGCACAGATACGCAGTATTTT,CASGAGLAGRTDTQYF,TRBJ2-3,once,TRBV4-2,TRBD2,16
TGTGCCAGCAGTGAAAGAGGGGGCTTTAACTATGGCTACACCTTC,CASSERGGFNYGYTF,TRBJ1-2,.,TRBV2,TRBD1,15
TGTGCCAGCAGCCGAGGCGGAACGGTTGATTACAATGAGCAGTTCTTC,CASSRGGTVDYNEQFF,TRBJ2-1,few,TRBV11-1,.,16
TGTGCCAGCAGCAGGGGGGGGTCCTACGAGCAGTACTTC,CASSRGGSYEQYF,TRBJ2-7,.,TRBV7-2,.,13
TGTGCCAGCAACACCGGCGGGGGTGGTCAGGGTCTCACAGATACGCAGTATTTT,CASNTGGGGQGLTDTQYF,TRBJ2-3,medium-sized,TRBV7-9,TRBD2,18
TGCGCCAGCAGCTTCCAGGGGGCTTTTAATGAAAAACTGTTTTTT,CASSFQGAFNEKLFF,TRBJ1-4,.,TRBV5-1,TRBD1,15
TGTGCCAGCAGCTTAGGGGGGCGCGGCACTGAAGCTTTCTTT,CASSLGGRGTEAFF,TRBJ1-1,.,TRBV7-6,.,14
TGTGCCAGCAGCCCTCATTTTCCGGGGGAGCAAGACTACGAGCAGTACTTC,CASSPHFPGEQDYEQYF,TRBJ2-7,once,TRBV14,.,17
TGTGCCAGCGCGTCCTCAGGGATCAATCAGCCCCAGCATTTT,CASASSGINQPQHF,TRBJ1-5,once,TRBV7-9,.,14
TGTGCCAGCTCACCCGGCGAGGGGGGCGGTGAGACCCAGTACTTC,CASSPGEGGGETQYF,TRBJ2-5,.,TRBV18,.,15
TGTGCCAGCTCACCCATCCCACAGGATGGCTACACCTTC,CASSPIPQDGYTF,TRBJ1-2,few,TRBV18,.,13
TGTGCCAGCAGCTTAGATCCAGGAGATCAGCCCCAGCATTTT,CASSLDPGDQPQHF,TRBJ1-5,.,TRBV7-9,.,14
TGCGCCAGCAGCCTGTCCGAGGTCACAGATACGCAGTATTTT,CASSLSEVTDTQYF,TRBJ2-3,.,TRBV5-1,.,14
TGTGCCAGCGCCGACCCGGCCTACGAGCAGTACTTC,CASADPAYEQYF,TRBJ2-7,.,TRBV6-5,.,12
TGTGCCAGTAGTTCGCTAGCGGGGGACTTTTGGGAGCAGTACTTC,CASSSLAGDFWEQYF,TRBJ2-7,.,TRBV19,TRBD2,15
TGTGCCAGCAGTGAGGGACTGACTAGCACAGATACGCAGTATTTT,CASSEGLTSTDTQYF,TRBJ2-3,few,TRBV2,.,15
TGTGCCAGCAGCTTGGGGGACAGCTCCTACGAGCAGTACTTC,CASSLGDSSYEQYF,TRBJ2-7,.,TRBV5-4,TRBD1,14
TGTGCCAGCAGCGGAGGGACAGGGGCTAATGAAAAACTGTTTTTT,CASSGGTGANEKLFF,TRBJ1-4,.,TRBV5-4,TRBD1,15